A selection of T cell receptor beta chains follows, all from one sample in a study of cytotoxic CD8 clonotypes in ibrutinib-treated CLL. TCRdb's table, derived via immunoSEQ multiplex PCR, lists solely in-frame clones and lacks some. The sample includes about 56,000 clones, 56% of them seen just once. The specimen comprised PBMCs, sampled after 24 months of ibrutinib treatment. Receptors were obtained from a human donor with chronic lymphocytic leukemia. Each CDR3 is given with its conserved first and last residue. Fields, in order: clone size, J gene, V gene, D gene, CDR3 DNA, CDR3 protein. D genes are given only for firm matches. The listing skips clone size in some rows; elsewhere it reads once, few, many or a size class.

NA | TRBJ2-5 | TRBV2 | NA | TGTGCCAGCGGTGGGGAGGCCCTAAGGACCCAGTACTTC | CASGGEALRTQYF
NA | TRBJ1-5 | TRBV7-2 | NA | TGTGCCATTGGGGCTCTGGGCAATCAGCCCCAGCATTTT | CAIGALGNQPQHF
NA | TRBJ2-1 | TRBV15 | TRBD1 | TGTGCCACCAGCAGAGACACCCCACGGACAGGGTTTGATGAGCAGTTCTTC | CATSRDTPRTGFDEQFF
NA | TRBJ1-2 | TRBV11-2 | NA | TGTGCCAGCAGCCCCACTCCAAGGAACTATGGCTACACCTTC | CASSPTPRNYGYTF
NA | TRBJ2-7 | TRBV5-4 | NA | TGTGCCAGCAGCCTTTTCTCTAGCGACGAGCAGTACTTC | CASSLFSSDEQYF
NA | TRBJ1-2 | TRBV5-1 | NA | TGCGCCAGCCGTGAGGGCTCCTATGGCTACACCTTC | CASREGSYGYTF
NA | TRBJ1-5 | TRBV7-9 | TRBD1 | TGTGCCAGCAGCTACTACGGGGGGACAGGGAGTTTTCAGCCCCAGCATTTT | CASSYYGGTGSFQPQHF
NA | TRBJ1-2 | TRBV4-2 | TRBD1 | TGTGCCAGCAGCCGGGACAGTTGGGGCTATGGCTACACCTTC | CASSRDSWGYGYTF
many | TRBJ2-7 | TRBV28 | NA | TGTGCCAGCAGTTTCGGACAGTACTACTACGAGCAGTACTTC | CASSFGQYYYEQYF
once | TRBJ2-5 | TRBV9 | TRBD1 | TGTGCCAGCAGCGCAGCCCGGACAGGGTTGAAGACCCAGTACTTC | CASSAARTGLKTQYF
NA | TRBJ2-7 | TRBV29-1 | NA | TGCAGCTTCACGGTGAGCTCCTACGAGCAGTACTTC | CSFTVSSYEQYF
NA | TRBJ2-2 | TRBV6-1 | NA | TGTGCCAGCAGTTCCGGACAGTCCAACACCGGGGAGCTGTTTTTT | CASSSGQSNTGELFF
NA | TRBJ2-3 | TRBV5-1 | NA | TGCGCCAGCAGCCTGTTGGGGTGGGGGCCCACAGATACGCAGTATTTT | CASSLLGWGPTDTQYF
NA | TRBJ1-6 | TRBV15 | TRBD1 | TGTGCCACCAGCAGATCAGCAGGGGGCGAATCACCCCTCCACTTT | CATSRSAGGESPLHF
NA | TRBJ1-2 | TRBV19 | NA | TGTGCCAGTAGGTTTGTGGGAGAAGCTAACTATGGCTACACCTTC | CASRFVGEANYGYTF
NA | TRBJ2-1 | TRBV20-1 | NA | TGCAGTGCTAGGGCTCCGGGGGAGCAGTTCTTC | CSARAPGEQFF
NA | TRBJ2-2 | TRBV6-5 | NA | TGTGCCACCCTGGGGGGCGGGACCGGGGAGCTGTTTTTT | CATLGGGTGELFF
NA | TRBJ1-1 | TRBV11-2 | NA | TGTGCCAGCAGCTCGGGCCCTGAAGCTTTCTTT | CASSSGPEAFF
NA | TRBJ1-6 | TRBV6-5 | TRBD1 | TGTGCCAGCAGGGGGGGGACAGGGGTTTCACCCCTCCACTTT | CASRGGTGVSPLHF
NA | TRBJ2-1 | TRBV14 | NA | TGTGCCAGCAGCCCCCTCATGGGAAGCGGGTCCGCCTACAATGAGCAGTTCTTC | CASSPLMGSGSAYNEQFF
NA | TRBJ1-5 | TRBV15 | NA | TGTGCCACCAGCAGAGTGGGGAGGGGTCGTAATCAGCCCCAGCATTTT | CATSRVGRGRNQPQHF
few | TRBJ2-1 | TRBV27 | NA | TGTGCCAGCAGCCCTCACAATAGGAATGAGCAGTTCTTC | CASSPHNRNEQFF
NA | TRBJ1-5 | TRBV5-6 | NA | TGTGCCAGCAGCTTGGTAGGAAATCAGCCCCAGCATTTT | CASSLVGNQPQHF
NA | TRBJ2-5 | TRBV5-1 | NA | TGCGCCGGACCGGGCCTTGGGGAGACCCAGTACTTC | CAGPGLGETQYF
once | TRBJ2-3 | TRBV5-1 | NA | TGCGCCAGCAGCCCCGGGACTCCCACAGATACGCAGTATTTT | CASSPGTPTDTQYF
NA | TRBJ2-1 | TRBV19 | TRBD2 | TGTGCCACTAACGGGGGGGGCTCCTACAATGAGCAGTTCTTC | CATNGGGSYNEQFF